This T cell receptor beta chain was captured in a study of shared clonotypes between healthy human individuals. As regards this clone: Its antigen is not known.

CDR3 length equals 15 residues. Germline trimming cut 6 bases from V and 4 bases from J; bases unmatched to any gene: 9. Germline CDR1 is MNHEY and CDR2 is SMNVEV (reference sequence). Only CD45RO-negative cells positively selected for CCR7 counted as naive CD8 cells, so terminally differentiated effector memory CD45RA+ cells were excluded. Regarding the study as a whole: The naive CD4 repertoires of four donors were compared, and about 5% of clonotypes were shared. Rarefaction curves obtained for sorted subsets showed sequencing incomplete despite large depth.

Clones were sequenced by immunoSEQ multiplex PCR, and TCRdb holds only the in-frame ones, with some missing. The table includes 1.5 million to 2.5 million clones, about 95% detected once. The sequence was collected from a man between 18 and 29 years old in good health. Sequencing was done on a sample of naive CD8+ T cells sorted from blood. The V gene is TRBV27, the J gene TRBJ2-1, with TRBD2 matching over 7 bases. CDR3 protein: CASSPGTTPYNEQFF. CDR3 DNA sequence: TGTGCCAGCAGCCCCGGGACTACCCCTTACAATGAGCAGTTCTTC.